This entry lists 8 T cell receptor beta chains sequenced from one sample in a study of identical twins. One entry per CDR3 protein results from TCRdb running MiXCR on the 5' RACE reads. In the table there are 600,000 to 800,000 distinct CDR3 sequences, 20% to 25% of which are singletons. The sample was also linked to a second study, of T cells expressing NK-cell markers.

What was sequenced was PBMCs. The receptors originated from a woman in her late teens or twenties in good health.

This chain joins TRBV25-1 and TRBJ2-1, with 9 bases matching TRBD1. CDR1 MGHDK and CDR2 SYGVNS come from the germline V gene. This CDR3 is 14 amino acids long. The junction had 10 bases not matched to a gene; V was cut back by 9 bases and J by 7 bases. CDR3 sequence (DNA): TGTGCCAGAGGACCGGGACAGGGATTGAATGAGCAGTTCTTC. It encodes CARGPGQGLNEQFF.

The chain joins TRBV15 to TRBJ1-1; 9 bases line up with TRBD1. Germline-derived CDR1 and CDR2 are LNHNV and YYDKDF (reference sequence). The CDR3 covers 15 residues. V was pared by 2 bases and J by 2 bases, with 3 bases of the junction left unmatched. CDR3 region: CATSRRTGANTEAFF. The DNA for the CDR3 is TGTGCCACCAGCAGACGGACAGGGGCCAACACTGAAGCTTTCTTT. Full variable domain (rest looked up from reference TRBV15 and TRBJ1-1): DAMVIQNPRYQVTQFGKPVTLSCSQTLNHNVMYWYQQKSSQAPKLLFHYYDKDFNNEADTPDNFQSRRPNTSFCFLDIRSPGLGDTAMYLCATSRRTGANTEAFFGQGTRLTVV.

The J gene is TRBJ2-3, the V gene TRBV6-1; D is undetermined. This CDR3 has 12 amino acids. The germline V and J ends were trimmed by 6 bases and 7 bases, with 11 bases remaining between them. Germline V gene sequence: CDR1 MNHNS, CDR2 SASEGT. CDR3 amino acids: CASSLIAYTQYF. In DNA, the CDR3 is TGTGCCAGCAGCCTCATTGCCTATACGCAGTATTTT.

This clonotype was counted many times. The CDR3: CSASGRGLETQYF. DNA of the CDR3: TGCAGTGCTAGTGGCAGGGGGCTGGAGACCCAGTACTTC. The V gene is TRBV20-1, the J gene TRBJ2-5; TRBD1 matches at 8 bases. With 3 bases clipped from V and 5 bases from J, the junction kept 5 bases outside the gene matches. Germline CDR1 is DFQATT and CDR2 is SNEGSKA (reference sequence). The length of the CDR3 is 13 residues.

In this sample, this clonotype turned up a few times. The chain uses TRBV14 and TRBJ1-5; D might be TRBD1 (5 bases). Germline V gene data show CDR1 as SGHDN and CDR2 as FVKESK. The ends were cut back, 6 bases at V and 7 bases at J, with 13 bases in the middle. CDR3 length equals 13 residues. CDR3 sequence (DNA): TGTGCCAGCAGTTCGCGAACAGGCCAGCCCCAGCATTTT. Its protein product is CASSSRTGQPQHF.

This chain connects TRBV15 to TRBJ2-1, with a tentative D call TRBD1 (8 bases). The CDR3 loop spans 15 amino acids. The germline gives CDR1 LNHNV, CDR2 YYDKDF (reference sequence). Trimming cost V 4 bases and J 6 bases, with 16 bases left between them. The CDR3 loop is CATSTGQGGANEQFF. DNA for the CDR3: TGTGCCACCAGCACCGGACAGGGAGGGGCCAATGAGCAGTTCTTC. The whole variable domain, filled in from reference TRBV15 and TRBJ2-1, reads DAMVIQNPRYQVTQFGKPVTLSCSQTLNHNVMYWYQQKSSQAPKLLFHYYDKDFNNEADTPDNFQSRRPNTSFCFLDIRSPGLGDTAMYLCATSTGQGGANEQFFGPGTRLTVL.

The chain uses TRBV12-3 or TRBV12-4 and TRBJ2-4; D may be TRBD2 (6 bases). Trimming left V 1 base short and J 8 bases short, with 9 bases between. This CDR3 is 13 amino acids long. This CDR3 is CASSLDRRDIQYF. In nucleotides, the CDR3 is TGTGCCAGCAGTTTAGACAGGAGGGACATTCAGTACTTC.

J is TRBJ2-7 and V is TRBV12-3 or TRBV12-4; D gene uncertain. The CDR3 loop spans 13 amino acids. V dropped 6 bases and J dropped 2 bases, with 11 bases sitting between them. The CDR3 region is CASSRRMAYEQYF. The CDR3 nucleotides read TGTGCCAGCAGCCGCCGGATGGCCTACGAGCAGTACTTC.